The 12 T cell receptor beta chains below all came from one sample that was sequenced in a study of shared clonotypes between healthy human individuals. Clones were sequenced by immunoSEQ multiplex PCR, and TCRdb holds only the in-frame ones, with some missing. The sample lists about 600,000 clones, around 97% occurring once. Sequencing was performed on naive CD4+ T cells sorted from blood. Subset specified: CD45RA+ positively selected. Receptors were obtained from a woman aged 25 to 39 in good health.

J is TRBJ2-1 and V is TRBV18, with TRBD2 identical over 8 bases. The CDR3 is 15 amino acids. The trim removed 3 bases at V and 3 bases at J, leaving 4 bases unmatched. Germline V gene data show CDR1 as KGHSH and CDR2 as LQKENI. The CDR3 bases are TGTGCCAGCTCACCTCTTAGCGGGGACTACAATGAGCAGTTCTTC. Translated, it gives CASSPLSGDYNEQFF. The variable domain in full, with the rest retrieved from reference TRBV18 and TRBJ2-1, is NAGVMQNPRHLVRRRGQEARLRCSPMKGHSHVYWYRQLPEEGLKFMVYLQKENIIDESGMPKERFSAEFPKEGPSILRIQQVVRGDSAAYFCASSPLSGDYNEQFFGPGTRLTVL.

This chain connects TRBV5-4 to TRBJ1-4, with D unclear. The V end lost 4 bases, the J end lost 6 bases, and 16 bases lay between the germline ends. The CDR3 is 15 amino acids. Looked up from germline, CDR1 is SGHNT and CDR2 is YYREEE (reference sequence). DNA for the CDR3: TGTGCCAGCAGCAAGAACGAGGGTTGGGATGAAAAACTGTTTTTT. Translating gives CASSKNEGWDEKLFF.

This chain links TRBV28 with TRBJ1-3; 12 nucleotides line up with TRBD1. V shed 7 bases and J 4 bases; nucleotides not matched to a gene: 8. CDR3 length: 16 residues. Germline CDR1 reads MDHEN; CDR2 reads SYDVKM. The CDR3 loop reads CASTPGQGAIGNTIYF. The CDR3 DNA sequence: TGTGCCAGCACCCCGGGACAGGGGGCAATCGGAAACACCATATATTTT.

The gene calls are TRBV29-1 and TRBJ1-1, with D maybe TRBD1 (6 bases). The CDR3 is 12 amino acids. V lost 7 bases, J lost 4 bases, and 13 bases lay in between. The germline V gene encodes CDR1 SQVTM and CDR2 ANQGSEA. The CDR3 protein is CSGYREGTEAFF. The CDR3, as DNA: TGCAGCGGATACAGGGAGGGCACTGAAGCTTTCTTT.

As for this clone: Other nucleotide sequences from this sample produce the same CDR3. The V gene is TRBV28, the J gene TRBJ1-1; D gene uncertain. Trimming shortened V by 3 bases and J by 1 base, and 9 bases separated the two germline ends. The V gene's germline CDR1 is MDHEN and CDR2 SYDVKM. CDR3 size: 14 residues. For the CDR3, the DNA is TGTGCCAGCAGTTTCGGTCAGCCGAACACTGAAGCTTTCTTT. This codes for CASSFGQPNTEAFF.

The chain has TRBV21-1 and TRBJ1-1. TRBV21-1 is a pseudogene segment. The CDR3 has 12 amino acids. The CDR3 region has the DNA TGTGCCAGCAGTAACTATGGGGTTCGGGCTTTCTTT. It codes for CASSNYGVRAFF.

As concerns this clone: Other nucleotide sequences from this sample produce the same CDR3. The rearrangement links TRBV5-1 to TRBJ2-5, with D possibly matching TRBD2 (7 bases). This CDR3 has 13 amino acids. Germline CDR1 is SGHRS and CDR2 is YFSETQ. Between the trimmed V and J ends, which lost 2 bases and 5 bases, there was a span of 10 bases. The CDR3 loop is CASSFGGQETQYF. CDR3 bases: TGCGCCAGCAGCTTCGGGGGGCAGGAGACCCAGTACTTC.

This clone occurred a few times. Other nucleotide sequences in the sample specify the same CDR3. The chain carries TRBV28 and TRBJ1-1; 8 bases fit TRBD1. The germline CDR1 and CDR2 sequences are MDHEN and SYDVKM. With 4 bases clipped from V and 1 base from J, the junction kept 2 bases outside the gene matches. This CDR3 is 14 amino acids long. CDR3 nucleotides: TGTGCCAGCAGTTCAGGACAGGGGAACACTGAAGCTTTCTTT. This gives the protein CASSSGQGNTEAFF.

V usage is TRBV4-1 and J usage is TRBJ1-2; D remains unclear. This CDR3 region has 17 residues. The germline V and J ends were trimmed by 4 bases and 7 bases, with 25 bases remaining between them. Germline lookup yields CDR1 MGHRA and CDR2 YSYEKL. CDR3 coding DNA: TGCGCCAGCAGCCCCTTCCCGAGGACCGAAGTTAGGGTTGGCTACACCTTC. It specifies CASSPFPRTEVRVGYTF.

DNA for the CDR3: TGCAGTGCTAGGTCTAACACTGAAGCTTTCTTT. Protein sequence: CSARSNTEAFF. The chain uses TRBV20-1 and TRBJ1-1; D uncertain. This CDR3 has 11 amino acids. Germline values: CDR1 DFQATT, CDR2 SNEGSKA (reference sequence). Trimming removed 3 bases from V and 2 bases from J, with 4 bases in between.

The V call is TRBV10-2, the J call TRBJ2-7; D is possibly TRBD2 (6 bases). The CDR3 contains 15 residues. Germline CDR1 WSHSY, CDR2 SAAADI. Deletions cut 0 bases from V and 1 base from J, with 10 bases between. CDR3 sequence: CASSESSGESYEQYF. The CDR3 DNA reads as TGCGCCAGCAGTGAGTCTTCGGGGGAATCCTACGAGCAGTACTTC.

The CDR3 DNA reads TGTGCCAGCAGTGAAATTGTGGACCTAGTTAACTATGGCTACACCTTC. It codes for CASSEIVDLVNYGYTF. V gene TRBV2 combines with J gene TRBJ1-2; D uncertain. CDR1 SNHLY and CDR2 FYNNEI come from the germline V gene. V gave up 2 bases and J gave up 1 base, with 14 bases separating them. This CDR3 has 16 residues.